These 2 T cell receptor beta chains were sequenced from one sample in a study of OX40 agonist ivuxolimab in advanced cancers. Sequenced by immunoSEQ multiplex PCR; TCRdb stores in-frame clones only, minus some. The data show some 75,000 clones, over 75% seen once. This specimen was CD4+ or CD8+ T cells sorted from blood, taken in a trial of the OX40 agonist ivuxolimab. These receptors were taken from an adult with an advanced solid tumor such as melanoma, head and neck, liver or kidney cancer.

The chain carries TRBV6-1 and TRBJ1-2, with TRBD1 matching 9 bases. This CDR3 is 15 amino acids long. Germline V gives CDR1 MNHNS, CDR2 SASEGT. J was trimmed by 7 bases and V by 2 bases; bases with no gene match: 8. The CDR3 region is CASSEYRDRAGGYTF. The CDR3 DNA sequence: TGTGCCAGCAGTGAATACCGGGACAGGGCCGGTGGCTACACCTTC.

The chain links TRBV18 to TRBJ2-7; 8 nucleotides agree with TRBD1. This CDR3 spans 13 amino acids. Germline CDR1 is KGHSH and CDR2 is LQKENI. J lost 6 bases, V lost 2 bases, and 3 bases had no gene match. The CDR3 sequence: CASSPIRGPEQYF. CDR3 coding DNA: TGTGCCAGCTCACCAATCAGGGGGCCCGAGCAGTACTTC.